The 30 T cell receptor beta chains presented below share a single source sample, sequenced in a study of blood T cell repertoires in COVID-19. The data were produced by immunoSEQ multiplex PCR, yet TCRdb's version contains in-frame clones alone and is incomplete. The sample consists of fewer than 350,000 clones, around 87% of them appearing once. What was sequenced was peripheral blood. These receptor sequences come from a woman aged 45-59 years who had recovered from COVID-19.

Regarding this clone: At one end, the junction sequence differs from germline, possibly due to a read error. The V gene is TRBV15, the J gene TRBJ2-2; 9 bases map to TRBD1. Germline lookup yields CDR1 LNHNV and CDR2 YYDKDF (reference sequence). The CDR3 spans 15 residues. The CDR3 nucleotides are TGTGCGACCAGGAAGGACAGGGGAAACACCGGGGAGCTGTTTTTT. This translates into CATRKDRGNTGELFF.

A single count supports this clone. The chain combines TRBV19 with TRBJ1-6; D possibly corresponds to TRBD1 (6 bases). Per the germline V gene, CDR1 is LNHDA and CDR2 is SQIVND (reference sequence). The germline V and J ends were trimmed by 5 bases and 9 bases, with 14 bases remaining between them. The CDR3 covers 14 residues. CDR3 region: CASSLAGVPSPLHF. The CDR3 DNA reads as TGTGCCAGTAGTCTGGCAGGGGTTCCTTCACCCCTCCACTTT.

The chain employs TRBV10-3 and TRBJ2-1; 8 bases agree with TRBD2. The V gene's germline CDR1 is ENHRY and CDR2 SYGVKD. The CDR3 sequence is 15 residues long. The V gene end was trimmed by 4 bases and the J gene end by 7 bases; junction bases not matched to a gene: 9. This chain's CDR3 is CAISGGREGRNEQFF. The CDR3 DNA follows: TGTGCCATCAGTGGGGGTCGGGAGGGCCGGAATGAGCAGTTCTTC.

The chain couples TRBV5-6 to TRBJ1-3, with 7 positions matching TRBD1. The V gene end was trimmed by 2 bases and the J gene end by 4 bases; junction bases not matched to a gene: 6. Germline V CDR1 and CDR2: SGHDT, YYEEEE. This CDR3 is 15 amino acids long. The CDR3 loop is CASSLQGPVGNTIYF. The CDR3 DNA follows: TGTGCCAGCAGCTTACAGGGGCCAGTAGGAAACACCATATATTTT.

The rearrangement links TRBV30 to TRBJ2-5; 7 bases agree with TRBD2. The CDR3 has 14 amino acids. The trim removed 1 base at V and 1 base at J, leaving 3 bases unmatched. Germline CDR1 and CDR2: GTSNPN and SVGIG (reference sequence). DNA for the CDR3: TGTGCCTGGAGTGCCGGGGGGTTCCAAGAGACCCAGTACTTC. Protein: CAWSAGGFQETQYF. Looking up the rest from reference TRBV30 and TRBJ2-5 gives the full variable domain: SQTIHQWPATLVQPVGSPLSLECTVEGTSNPNLYWYRQAAGRGLQLLFYSVGIGQISSEVPQNLSASRPQDRQFILSSKKLLLSDSGFYLCAWSAGGFQETQYFGPGTRLLVL.

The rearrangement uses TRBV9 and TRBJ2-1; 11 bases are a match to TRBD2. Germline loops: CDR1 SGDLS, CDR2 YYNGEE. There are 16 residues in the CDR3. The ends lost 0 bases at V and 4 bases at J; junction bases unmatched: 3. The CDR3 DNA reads TGTGCCAGCAGCGTAGGAATAGCGGGAGGGTACAATGAGCAGTTCTTC. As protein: CASSVGIAGGYNEQFF.

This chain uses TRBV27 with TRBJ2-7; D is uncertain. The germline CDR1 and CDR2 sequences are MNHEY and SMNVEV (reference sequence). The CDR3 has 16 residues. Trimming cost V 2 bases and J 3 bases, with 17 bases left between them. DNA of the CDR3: TGTGCCAGCAGTTTAACCGCCCTCCCCCGGTACTACGAGCAGTACTTC. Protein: CASSLTALPRYYEQYF.

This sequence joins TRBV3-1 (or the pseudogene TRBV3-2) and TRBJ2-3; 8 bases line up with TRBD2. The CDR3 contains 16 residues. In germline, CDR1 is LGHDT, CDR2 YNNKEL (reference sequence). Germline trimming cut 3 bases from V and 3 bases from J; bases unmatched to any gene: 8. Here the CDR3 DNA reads TGTGCCAGCAGCCAGGCGCTGGCGGGGGGAACAGATACGCAGTATTTT. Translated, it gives CASSQALAGGTDTQYF.

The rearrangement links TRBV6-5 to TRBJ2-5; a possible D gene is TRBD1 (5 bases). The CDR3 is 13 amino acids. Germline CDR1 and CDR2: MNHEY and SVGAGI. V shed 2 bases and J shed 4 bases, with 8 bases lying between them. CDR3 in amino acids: CASSYGAVETQYF. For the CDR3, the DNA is TGTGCCAGCAGTTACGGGGCAGTAGAGACCCAGTACTTC.

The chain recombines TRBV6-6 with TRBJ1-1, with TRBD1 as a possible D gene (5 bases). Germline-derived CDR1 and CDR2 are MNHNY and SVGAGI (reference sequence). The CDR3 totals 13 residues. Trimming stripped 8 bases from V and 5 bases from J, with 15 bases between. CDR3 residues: CASQGAVGTEAFF. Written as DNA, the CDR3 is TGTGCCAGCCAAGGGGCGGTAGGGACTGAAGCTTTCTTT.

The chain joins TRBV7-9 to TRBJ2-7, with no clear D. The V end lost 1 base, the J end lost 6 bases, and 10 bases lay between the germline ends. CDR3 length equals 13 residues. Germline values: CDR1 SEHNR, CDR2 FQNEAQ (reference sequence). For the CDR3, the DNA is TGTGCCAGCAGCTTAGTTACTTTCGGCGAGCAGTACTTC. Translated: CASSLVTFGEQYF.

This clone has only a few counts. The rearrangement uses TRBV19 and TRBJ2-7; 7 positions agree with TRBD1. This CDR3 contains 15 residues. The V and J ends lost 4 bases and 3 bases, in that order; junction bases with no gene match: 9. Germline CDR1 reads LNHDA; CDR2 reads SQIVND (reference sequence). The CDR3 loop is CASSTSRDRFYEQYF. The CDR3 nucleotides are TGTGCCAGTAGTACATCCCGGGACAGATTCTACGAGCAGTACTTC.

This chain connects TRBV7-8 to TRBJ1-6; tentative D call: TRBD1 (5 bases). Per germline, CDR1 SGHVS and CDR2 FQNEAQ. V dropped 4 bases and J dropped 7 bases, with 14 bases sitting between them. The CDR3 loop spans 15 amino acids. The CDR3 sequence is CASSWGSAGNSPLHF. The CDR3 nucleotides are TGTGCCAGCAGCTGGGGATCGGCAGGGAATTCACCCCTCCACTTT.

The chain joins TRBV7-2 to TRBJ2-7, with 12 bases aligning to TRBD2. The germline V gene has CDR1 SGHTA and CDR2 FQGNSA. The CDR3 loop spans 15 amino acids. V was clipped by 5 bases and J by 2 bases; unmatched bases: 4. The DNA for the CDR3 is TGTGCCAGCAGCGCTCTAGCGGGGGGGCCCTACGAGCAGTACTTC. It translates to CASSALAGGPYEQYF. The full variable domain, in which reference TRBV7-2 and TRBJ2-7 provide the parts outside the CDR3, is GAGVSQSPSNKVTEKGKDVELRCDPISGHTALYWYRQSLGQGLEFLIYFQGNSAPDKSGLPSDRFSAERTGGSVSTLTIQRTQQEDSAVYLCASSALAGGPYEQYFGPGTRLTVT.

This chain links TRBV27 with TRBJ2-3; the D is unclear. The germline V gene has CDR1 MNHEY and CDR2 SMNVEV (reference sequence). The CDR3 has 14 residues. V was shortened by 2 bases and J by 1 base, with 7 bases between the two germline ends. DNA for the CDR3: TGTGCCAGCAGTTTAGAAATAGGCACAGATACGCAGTATTTT. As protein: CASSLEIGTDTQYF.

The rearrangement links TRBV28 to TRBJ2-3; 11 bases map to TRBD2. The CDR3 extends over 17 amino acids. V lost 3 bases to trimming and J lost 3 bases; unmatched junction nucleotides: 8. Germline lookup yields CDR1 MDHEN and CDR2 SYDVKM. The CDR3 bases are TGTGCCAGCAGTTTTAGCGGGAGGGCCGTAGCGACAGATACGCAGTATTTT. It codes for CASSFSGRAVATDTQYF.

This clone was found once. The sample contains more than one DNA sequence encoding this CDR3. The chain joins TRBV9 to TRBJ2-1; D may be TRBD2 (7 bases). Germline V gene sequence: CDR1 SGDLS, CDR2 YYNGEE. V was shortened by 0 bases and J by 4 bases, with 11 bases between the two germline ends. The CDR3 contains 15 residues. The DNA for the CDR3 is TGTGCCAGCAGCGTAGCGGGGGGCCGATACAATGAGCAGTTCTTC. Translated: CASSVAGGRYNEQFF.

The CDR3 region is CASSLVIGESQPQHF. In DNA form, the CDR3 reads TGTGCCAGCAGCTTGGTAATAGGGGAAAGCCAGCCCCAGCATTTT. The chain combines TRBV5-5 with TRBJ1-5; maybe TRBD1 (5 bases). Trimming shortened V by 0 bases and J by 7 bases, and 14 bases separated the two germline ends. CDR3 length: 15 amino acids. CDR1 is SGHKS and CDR2 is YYEKEE in the germline V gene (reference sequence).

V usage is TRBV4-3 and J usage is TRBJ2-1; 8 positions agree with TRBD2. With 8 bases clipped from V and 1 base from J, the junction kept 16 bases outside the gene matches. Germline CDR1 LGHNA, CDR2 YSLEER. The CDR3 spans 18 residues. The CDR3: CASVLPGLDSWSYNEQFF. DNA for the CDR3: TGCGCCAGCGTGCTTCCGGGACTAGACTCTTGGTCCTACAATGAGCAGTTCTTC.

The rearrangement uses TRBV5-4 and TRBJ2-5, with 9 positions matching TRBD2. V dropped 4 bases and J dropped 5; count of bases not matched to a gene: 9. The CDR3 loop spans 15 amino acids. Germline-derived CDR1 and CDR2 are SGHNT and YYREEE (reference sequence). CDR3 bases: TGTGCCAGCAGCCCCGCTAGCGGGAAAAAGGAGACCCAGTACTTC. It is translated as CASSPASGKKETQYF. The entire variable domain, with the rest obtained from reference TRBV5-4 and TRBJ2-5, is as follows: ETGVTQSPTHLIKTRGQQVTLRCSSQSGHNTVSWYQQALGQGPQFIFQYYREEENGRGNFPPRFSGLQFPNYSSELNVNALELDDSALYLCASSPASGKKETQYFGPGTRLLVL.

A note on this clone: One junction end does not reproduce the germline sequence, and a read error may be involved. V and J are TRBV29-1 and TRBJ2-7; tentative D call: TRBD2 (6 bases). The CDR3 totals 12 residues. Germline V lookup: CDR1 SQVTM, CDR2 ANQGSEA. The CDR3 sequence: CSVEDSSGLRVF. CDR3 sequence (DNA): TGCAGCGTTGAAGATTCATCAGGACTACGAGTCTTC.

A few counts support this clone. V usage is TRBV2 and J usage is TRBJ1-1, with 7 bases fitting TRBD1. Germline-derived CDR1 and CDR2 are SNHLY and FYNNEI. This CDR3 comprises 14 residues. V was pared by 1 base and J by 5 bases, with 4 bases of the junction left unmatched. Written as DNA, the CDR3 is TGTGCCAGCAGTGAAGATGGCAGGGGGACTGAAGCTTTCTTT. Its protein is CASSEDGRGTEAFF.

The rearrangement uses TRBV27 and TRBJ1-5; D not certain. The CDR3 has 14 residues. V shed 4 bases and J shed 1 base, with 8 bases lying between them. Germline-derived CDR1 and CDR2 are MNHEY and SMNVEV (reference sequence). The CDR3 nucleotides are TGTGCCAGCAGTTATTCAGGAAGCAATCAGCCCCAGCATTTT. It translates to CASSYSGSNQPQHF.

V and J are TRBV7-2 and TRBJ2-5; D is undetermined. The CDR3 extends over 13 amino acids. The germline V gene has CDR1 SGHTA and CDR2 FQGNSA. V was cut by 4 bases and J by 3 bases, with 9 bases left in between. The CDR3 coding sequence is TGTGCCAGCAGCTCCCGACTGGAAGAGACCCAGTACTTC. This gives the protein CASSSRLEETQYF.

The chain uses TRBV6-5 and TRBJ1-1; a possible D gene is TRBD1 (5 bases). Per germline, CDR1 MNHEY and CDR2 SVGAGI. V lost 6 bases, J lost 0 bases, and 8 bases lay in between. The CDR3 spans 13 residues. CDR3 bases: TGTGCCAGCAGGGACACCATGAACACTGAAGCTTTCTTT. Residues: CASRDTMNTEAFF.

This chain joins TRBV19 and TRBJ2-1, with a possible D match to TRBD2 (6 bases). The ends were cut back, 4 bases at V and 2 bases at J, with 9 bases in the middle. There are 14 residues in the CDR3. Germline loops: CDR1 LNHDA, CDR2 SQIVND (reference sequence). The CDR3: CASSRGVPYNEQFF. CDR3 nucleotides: TGTGCCAGTAGTAGGGGGGTCCCCTACAATGAGCAGTTCTTC.

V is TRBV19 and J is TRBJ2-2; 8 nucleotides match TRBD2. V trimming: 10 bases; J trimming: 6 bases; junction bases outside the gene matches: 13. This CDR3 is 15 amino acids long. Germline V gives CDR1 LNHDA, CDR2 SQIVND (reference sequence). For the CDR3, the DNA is TGTGCCACGAGAACCGGGACTAGGGGTGCCGGGGAGCTGTTTTTT. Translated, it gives CATRTGTRGAGELFF.

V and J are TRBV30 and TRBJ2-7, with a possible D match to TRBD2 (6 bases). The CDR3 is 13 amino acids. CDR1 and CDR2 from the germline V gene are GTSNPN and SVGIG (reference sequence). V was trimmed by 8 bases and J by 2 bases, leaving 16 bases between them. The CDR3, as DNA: TGTGCCGGCGGCGAGCGGGCTCCCTACGAGCAGTACTTC. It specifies CAGGERAPYEQYF.

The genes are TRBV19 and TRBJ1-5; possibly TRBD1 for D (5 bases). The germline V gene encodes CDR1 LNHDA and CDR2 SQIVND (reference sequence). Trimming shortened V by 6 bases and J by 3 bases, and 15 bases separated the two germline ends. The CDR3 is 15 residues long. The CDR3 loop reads CASRWGGGANQPQHF. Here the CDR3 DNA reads TGTGCCAGTAGGTGGGGCGGGGGTGCCAATCAGCCCCAGCATTTT.

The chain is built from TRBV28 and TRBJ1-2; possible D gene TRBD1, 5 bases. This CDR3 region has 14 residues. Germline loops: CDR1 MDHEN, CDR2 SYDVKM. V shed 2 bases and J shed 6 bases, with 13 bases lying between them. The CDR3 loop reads CASSLIPGGNGYTF. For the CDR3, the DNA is TGTGCCAGCAGTTTAATTCCTGGGGGGAATGGCTACACCTTC.